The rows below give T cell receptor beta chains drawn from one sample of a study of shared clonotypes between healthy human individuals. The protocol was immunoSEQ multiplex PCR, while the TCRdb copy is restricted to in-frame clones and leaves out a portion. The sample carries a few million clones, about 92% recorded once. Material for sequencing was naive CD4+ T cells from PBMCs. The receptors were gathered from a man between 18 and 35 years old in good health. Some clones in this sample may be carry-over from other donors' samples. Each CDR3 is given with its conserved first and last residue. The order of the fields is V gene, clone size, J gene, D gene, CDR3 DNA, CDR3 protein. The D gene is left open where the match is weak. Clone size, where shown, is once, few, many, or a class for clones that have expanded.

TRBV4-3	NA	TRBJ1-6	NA	TGCGCCAGCAGCCAAGATCCCCGGGAAGTTCCCCTCCACTTT	CASSQDPREVPLHF
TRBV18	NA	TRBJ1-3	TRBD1	TGTGCCAGCTCGCAACGAGGGGGCCCCGACTATACCTACTCTGGAAACACCATATATTTT	CASSQRGGPDYTYSGNTIYF
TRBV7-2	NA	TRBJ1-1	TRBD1	TGTGCCAGCAGTCCGCACCCCGACAGGGGGACTGAAGCTTTCTTT	CASSPHPDRGTEAFF
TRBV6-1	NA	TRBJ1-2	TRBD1	TGTGCCAGCAGTGGAAAGACAGGGACTCGCGGCTACACCTTC	CASSGKTGTRGYTF
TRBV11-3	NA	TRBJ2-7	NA	TGTGCCAGCAGCCCAGGGTCCGGGAGATCCGTCGAGCAGTACTTC	CASSPGSGRSVEQYF
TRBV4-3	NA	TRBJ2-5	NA	TGCGCCAGCAGCCAAGGACCCCTGGGGGAGACCCAGTACTTC	CASSQGPLGETQYF
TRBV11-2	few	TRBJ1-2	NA	TGTGCCAGCAGCCACGGCCCGTCCGGAGGCTACACCTTC	CASSHGPSGGYTF
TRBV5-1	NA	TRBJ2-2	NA	TGCGCCAGCTTGAGACCCTCAAGTGGGACGAACACCGGGGAGCTGTTTTTT	CASLRPSSGTNTGELFF
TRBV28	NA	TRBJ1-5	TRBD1	TGTGCCAGCAGTTCAGGGGGCGAAGGTCAGCCCCAGCATTTT	CASSSGGEGQPQHF
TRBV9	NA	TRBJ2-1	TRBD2	TGTGCCAGCAGCGCTCGGACTAGCGGCAGCAATGAGCAGTTCTTC	CASSARTSGSNEQFF
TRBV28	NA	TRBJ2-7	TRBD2	TGTGCCAGCACTCGGACTAGCGGCTTCTACGAGCAGTACTTC	CASTRTSGFYEQYF
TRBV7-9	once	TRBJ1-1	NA	TGTGCCAGCAGCTTTCGGGGAGAAGCTTTCTTT	CASSFRGEAFF
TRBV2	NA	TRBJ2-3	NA	TGTGCCAGCAGCGTCGCAGGGGATCTCACAGATACGCAGTATTTT	CASSVAGDLTDTQYF
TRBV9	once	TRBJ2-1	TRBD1	TGTGCCAGCAGACGGGACAGCGATGAGCAGTTCTTC	CASRRDSDEQFF
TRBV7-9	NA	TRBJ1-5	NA	TGTGCCAGCAGCTTCCTGGGCAGCAATCAGCCCCAGCATTTT	CASSFLGSNQPQHF
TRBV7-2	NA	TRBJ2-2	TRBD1	TGTGCCAGCAGCTTACACAGGGGGTCCGGGGAGCTGTTTTTT	CASSLHRGSGELFF
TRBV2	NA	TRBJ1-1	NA	TGTGCCAGCAGTGTAAGAGGGTCAGCGGCTTTCTTT	CASSVRGSAAFF
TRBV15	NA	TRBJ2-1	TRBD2	TGTGCCACCAGCAGAAGTATAATCACCCTATTACGCGGGAGCTCCTACAATGAGCAGTTCTTC	CATSRSIITLLRGSSYNEQFF
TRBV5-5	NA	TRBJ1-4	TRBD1	TGTGCCAGCAGCCAACGACAGGGGGCGCCGACTAATGAAAAACTGTTTTTT	CASSQRQGAPTNEKLFF
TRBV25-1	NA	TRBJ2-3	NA	TGTGCCAGCAGTGACAGGGACCTGCGGTATTTT	CASSDRDLRYF
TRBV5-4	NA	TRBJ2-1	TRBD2	TGTGCCAGCAGCTTGCTCTCGGGAGCGGGAGGACCGTACAATGAGCAGTTCTTC	CASSLLSGAGGPYNEQFF
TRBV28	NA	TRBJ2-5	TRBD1	TGTGCCAGCAGTTTAGCGGGACAGGGAGGAGGAGAGACCCAGTACTTC	CASSLAGQGGGETQYF
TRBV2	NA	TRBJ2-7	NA	TGTGCCAGCAGGCAGGAAACTTACGAGCAGTACTTC	CASRQETYEQYF
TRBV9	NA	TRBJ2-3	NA	TGTGCCGGCGCATCGGGACGGTCCACAGATACGCAGTATTTT	CAGASGRSTDTQYF
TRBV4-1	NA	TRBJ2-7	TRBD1	TGCGCCAGCCGTGGGACAGGGGGATACGAGCAGTACTTC	CASRGTGGYEQYF
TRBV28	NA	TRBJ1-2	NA	TGTGCCAGCAGACACAGGGTCCGTAACTATGGCTACACCTTC	CASRHRVRNYGYTF
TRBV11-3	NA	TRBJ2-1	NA	TGTGCCAGCAGCTCCCGGGCCTACAATGAGCAGTTCTTC	CASSSRAYNEQFF
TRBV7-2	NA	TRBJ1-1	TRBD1	TGTGCCAGCAGCTTAGCCCACCAGATGACAGGGAGGTCGAGGGGTATGAACACTGAAGCTTTCTTT	CASSLAHQMTGRSRGMNTEAFF
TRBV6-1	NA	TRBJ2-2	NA	TGTGCCAGTGTTACAGAGAACACCGGGGAGCTGTTTTTT	CASVTENTGELFF
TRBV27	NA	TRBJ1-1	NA	TGTGCCAGCAGTTCCCTAGGGGGGTCTTACACTGAAGCTTTCTTT	CASSSLGGSYTEAFF
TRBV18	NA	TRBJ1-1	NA	TGTGCCAGCTCACCACTGGCGTTCACTGAAGCTTTCTTT	CASSPLAFTEAFF
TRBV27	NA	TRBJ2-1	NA	TGTGCCAGCAGTAGTAGTGTCCATGAGCAGTTCTTC	CASSSSVHEQFF
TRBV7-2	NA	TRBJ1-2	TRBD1	TGTGCCAGCAGCAAAACCCTACAGGGGGCTAACTATGGCTACACCTTC	CASSKTLQGANYGYTF
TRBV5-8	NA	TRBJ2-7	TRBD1	TGTGCCAGCAGCTTTCTGGACAGGGATTCCTACGAGCAGTACTTC	CASSFLDRDSYEQYF
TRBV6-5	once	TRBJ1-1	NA	TGTGCCAGCAGTTACGGACCGGTGGGGAACACTGAAGCTTTCTTT	CASSYGPVGNTEAFF
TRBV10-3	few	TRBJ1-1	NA	TGTGCCACCCTCCGGGATATGAACACTGAAGCTTTCTTT	CATLRDMNTEAFF
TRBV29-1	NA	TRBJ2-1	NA	TGCAGCGTTGCCGGGACATCCTCTCGGTCGGAGCAGTTCTTC	CSVAGTSSRSEQFF
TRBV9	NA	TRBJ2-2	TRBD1	TGTGCCAGCAGCGTAATGGGACAGGGGAACACCGGGGAGCTGTTTTTT	CASSVMGQGNTGELFF
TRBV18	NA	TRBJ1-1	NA	TGTGCCAGCTCCCTCGGGGGATCGACGAACACTGAAGCTTTCTTT	CASSLGGSTNTEAFF
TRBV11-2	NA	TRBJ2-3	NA	TGTGCCAGCAGCTTAGGGCAGTACACAGATACGCAGTATTTT	CASSLGQYTDTQYF
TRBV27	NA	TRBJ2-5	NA	TGTGCCAGCAGTTTGGGACGGACAGTTCTAAAAGAGACCCAGTACTTC	CASSLGRTVLKETQYF
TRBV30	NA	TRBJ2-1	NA	TGTGCCTGGACCGACACGGGGTCCTACAATGAGCAGTTCTTC	CAWTDTGSYNEQFF
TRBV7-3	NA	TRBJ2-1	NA	TGTGCCAGCAGCGATGGCGGGTCGCAGTTCTTC	CASSDGGSQFF
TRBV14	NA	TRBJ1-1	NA	TGTGCCAGCAGCCCTTCGGGCAGGGGAATCACTGAAGCTTTCTTT	CASSPSGRGITEAFF
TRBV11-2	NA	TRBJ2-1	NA	TGTGCCAGCGGCCCCCTGGGGGGTGTCAATGAGCAGTTCTTC	CASGPLGGVNEQFF
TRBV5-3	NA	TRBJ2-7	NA	TGTGCCAGAAGCCCCCCCTGGATAGGTGGGGAGGACGAGCAGTACTTC	CARSPPWIGGEDEQYF
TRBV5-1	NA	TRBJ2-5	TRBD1	TGCGCCAGCAGCACCAGACAGGGCCCAGAGACCCAGTACTTC	CASSTRQGPETQYF
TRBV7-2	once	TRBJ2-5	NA	TGTGCCAGCAGCTTAGCAGGGTGGGGAGAGACCCAGTACTTC	CASSLAGWGETQYF
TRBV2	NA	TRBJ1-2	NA	TGTGCCAGCAGTGTGGGCCCTGGCTACACCTTC	CASSVGPGYTF
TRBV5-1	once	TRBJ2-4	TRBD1	TGCGCCAGCAGCTTGGGACAGGGTCTCGACATTCAGTACTTC	CASSLGQGLDIQYF
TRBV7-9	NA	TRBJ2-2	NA	TGTGCCAGCAGCTCTGTCACAGGGCACACCGGGGAGCTGTTTTTT	CASSSVTGHTGELFF
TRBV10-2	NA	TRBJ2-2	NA	TGCGCCAGCAGTGAGTCCCTACAGAACACCGGGGAGCTGTTTTTT	CASSESLQNTGELFF
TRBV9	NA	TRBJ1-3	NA	TGTGCCAGCACCCCGGACACCCGCTCTGGAAACACCATATATTTT	CASTPDTRSGNTIYF
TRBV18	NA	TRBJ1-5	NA	TGTGCCAGCTCACCTGTTCAGGGGTCCGGACAGCCCCAGCATTTT	CASSPVQGSGQPQHF
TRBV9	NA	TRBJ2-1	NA	TGTGCCAGCAGCTTCCGGGACCAGTCCTACAATGAGCAGTTCTTC	CASSFRDQSYNEQFF
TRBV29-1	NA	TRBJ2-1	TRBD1	TGCAGCGTTGAGGGGACAGGGAAAAGGAATGAGCAGTTCTTC	CSVEGTGKRNEQFF
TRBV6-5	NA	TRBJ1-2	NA	TGTGCCAGCAGTTACTCGCCGACCGACCTCTACACCTTC	CASSYSPTDLYTF
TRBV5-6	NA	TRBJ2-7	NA	TGTGCCAGCAGCTTCGCCCGGGGCGGCCTCTCCTACGAGCAGTACTTC	CASSFARGGLSYEQYF
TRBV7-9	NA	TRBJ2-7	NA	TGTGCCAGCAGTATGTCAGGAAGCTCCTACGAGCAGTACTTC	CASSMSGSSYEQYF